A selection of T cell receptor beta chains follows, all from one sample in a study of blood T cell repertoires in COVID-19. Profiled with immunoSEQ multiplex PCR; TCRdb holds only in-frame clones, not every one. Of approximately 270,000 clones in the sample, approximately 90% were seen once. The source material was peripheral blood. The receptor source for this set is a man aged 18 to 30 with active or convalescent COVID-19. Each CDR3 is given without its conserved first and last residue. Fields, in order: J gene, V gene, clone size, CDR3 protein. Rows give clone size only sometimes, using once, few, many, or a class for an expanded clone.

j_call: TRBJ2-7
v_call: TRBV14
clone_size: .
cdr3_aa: ASSLGTGGTYEQY

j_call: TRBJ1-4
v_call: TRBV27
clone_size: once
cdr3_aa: ASSGRDEKLF

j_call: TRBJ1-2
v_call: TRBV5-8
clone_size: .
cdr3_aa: ASDPGTDYVGYT

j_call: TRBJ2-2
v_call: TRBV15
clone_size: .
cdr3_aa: ATSRAEQGTGELF

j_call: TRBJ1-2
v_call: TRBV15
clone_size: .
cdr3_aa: ATSSYGTGAGYT

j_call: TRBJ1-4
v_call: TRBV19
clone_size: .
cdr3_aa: ASSETGTTNEKLF

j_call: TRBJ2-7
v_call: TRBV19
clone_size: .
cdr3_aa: ASSSTGGSYEQY

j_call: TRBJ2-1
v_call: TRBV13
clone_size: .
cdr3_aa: ASSLGVLYNEQF

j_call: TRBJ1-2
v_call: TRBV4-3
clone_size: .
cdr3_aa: ASSQVHTWGHGYT

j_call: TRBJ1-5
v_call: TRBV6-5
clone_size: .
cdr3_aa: ASRTNRVGQPQH

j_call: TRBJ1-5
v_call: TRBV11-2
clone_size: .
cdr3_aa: ASSSNGEPQH

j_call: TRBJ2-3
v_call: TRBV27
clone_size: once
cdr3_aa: ASSPGDTQY

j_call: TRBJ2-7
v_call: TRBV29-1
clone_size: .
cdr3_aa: SVRQGPYEQY

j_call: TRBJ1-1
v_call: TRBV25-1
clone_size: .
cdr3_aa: AVQGVGNTEAF

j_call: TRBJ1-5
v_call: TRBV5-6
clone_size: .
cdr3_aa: ASSSPGSNQPQH

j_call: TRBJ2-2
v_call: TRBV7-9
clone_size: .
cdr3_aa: ASNRRQGANTGELF

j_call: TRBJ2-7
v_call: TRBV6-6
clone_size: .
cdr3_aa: ASSSPGLASGYEQY

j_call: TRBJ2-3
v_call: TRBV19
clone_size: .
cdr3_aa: ASSMARGSADTQY

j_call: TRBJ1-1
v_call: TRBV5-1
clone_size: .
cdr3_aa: ASSLRDMGEAF

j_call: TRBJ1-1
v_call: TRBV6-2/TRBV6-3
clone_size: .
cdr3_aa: ASSDSPNTEAF

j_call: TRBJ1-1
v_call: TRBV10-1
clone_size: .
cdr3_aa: ASSEGRVNTEAF

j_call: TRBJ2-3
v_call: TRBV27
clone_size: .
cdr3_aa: ASSALLDDTQY

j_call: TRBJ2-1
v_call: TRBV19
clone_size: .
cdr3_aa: ASSIGGLAGREQF

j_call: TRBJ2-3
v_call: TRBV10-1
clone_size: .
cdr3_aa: ASSESRVADTQY

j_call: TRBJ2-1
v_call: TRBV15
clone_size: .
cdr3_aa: ATSSPGTSANEQF

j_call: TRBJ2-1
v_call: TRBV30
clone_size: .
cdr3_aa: ACTSFNEQF

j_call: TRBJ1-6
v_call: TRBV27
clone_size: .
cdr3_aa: ASSLSIGGVHSPLH

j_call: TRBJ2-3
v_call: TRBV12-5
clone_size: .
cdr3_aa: AREPGQGSDTQY

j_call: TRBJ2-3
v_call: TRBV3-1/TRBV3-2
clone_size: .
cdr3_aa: ASSQDGPRLTDTQY

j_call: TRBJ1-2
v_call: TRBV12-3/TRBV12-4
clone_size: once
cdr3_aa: ASKPRPNYGYT

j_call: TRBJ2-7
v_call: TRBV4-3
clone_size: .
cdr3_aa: ASSYGQGGEQY

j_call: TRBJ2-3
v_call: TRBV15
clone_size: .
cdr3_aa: ATSGTSGVNLQGGGTDTQY

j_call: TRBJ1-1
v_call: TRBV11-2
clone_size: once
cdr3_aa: ASSLVLNTEAF

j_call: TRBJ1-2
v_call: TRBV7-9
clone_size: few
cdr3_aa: ASSPTDYYGYT

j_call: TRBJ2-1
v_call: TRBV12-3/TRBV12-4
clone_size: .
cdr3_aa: ASSSQGSSEQF

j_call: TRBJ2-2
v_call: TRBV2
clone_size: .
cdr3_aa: ASKGRGLIGELF

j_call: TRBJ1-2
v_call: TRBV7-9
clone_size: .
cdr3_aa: ASSPNPQFTGYT

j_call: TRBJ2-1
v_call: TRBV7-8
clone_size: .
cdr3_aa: ASSLEGRTFDEQF

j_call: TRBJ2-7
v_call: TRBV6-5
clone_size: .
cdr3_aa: ASSYSGESYEQY